This paragraph reports one T cell receptor beta chain. This sample was taken from a study of blood T cell repertoires in COVID-19. Study at large: From T cells, B-cell-depleted T cells, or PBMCs came the material, which was cDNA or gDNA.

V lost 0 bases and J lost 5, with 11 bases in between. This CDR3 contains 15 residues. Germline CDR1 MNHEY, CDR2 SVGAGI. Original methodology: Amplification from reference gene primers served as the basis for estimated nucleated cell counts. Clones were sequenced by immunoSEQ multiplex PCR, and TCRdb holds only the in-frame ones, with some missing. The V and J calls and clone size were taken over from that table, and D and trimming were inferred from the DNA. This table has roughly 340,000 clones, approximately 90% appearing once. Participant age was about 18 to 100 years, and participants resided in roughly 25 US areas. All recovered Cohort 3 donors got two negative PCRs, got clearance, or saw symptom resolution.

The sequence came from a man aged 18 to 29 who had recovered from COVID-19. V usage is TRBV6-5 and J usage is TRBJ1-3, with D possibly TRBD1 on 6 matching bases. Sequenced sample: PBMCs or T cells enriched from blood (not recorded which). The CDR3 reads CASSYSLDRRNTIYF. DNA of the CDR3: TGTGCCAGCAGTTACTCGTTGGACAGACGAAACACCATATATTTT.